This record covers a single T cell receptor (beta chain). Its recognized antigen is unknown. Mismatch with germline at one junction end may stem from a read error. Each collaborating institution followed its own protocols to collect whole blood in K2EDTA tubes. For TCRbeta analysis, collaborators shipped samples as frozen whole blood, isolated PBMCs, or DNA extracted from either of those sample types. The sample originates from a study of blood T cell repertoires in COVID-19 (dated by TCRdb to the early 2020s). As for the study more broadly: Samples covering the acute and convalescent phases of COVID-19 were provided by collaborators in the United States, Italy and Spain. The prospective study material was composed of cDNA or gDNA derived from T cells, B-cell-depleted T cells, or PBMCs. Deeply sampled blood TCRbeta repertoires from subjects exposed to, actively infected with, or recovered from COVID-19 were included in the dataset. The repertoires were made available in a free public database intended to serve as a resource for research on the immune response to SARS-CoV-2. The samples were drawn from two sources: the first 160 participants of the ongoing ImmuneRACE study, and 1,000 to 1,500 subjects contributed by 6 global collaborators. Nearly every sample came with metadata listing a de-identified subject ID, COVID-19 status, age in years and sex. HLA class I and class II types, where available, came from metadata supplied by the sample provider rather than from assay-based typing. What the study reported, not specific to this receptor: Clinical and demographic metadata were provided uncurated, with the amount varying by source and participant.

TCRbeta CDR3 regions were amplified from genomic DNA using the immunoSEQ Assay, a bias-controlled multiplex PCR. The published analysis was carried out like this. Nucleated cell counts per sample were estimated from amplification of reference gene primers within the assay. To quantify the absolute abundance of each unique TCRbeta CDR3 rearrangement, sequence reads were collapsed and filtered. For each sample, productive Simpson clonality was calculated by taking the square root of Simpson's diversity index across productive rearrangements. TCRdb took this table from immuneACCESS and kept in-frame rearrangements with V and J called. Such tables lack part of the clones; where checked against another copy, unresolved V genes explain under half of the gap, and the rest is unexplained. V and J calls and clone size are given by that table; D and trimming were obtained from the DNA. This sample holds some 150,000 clones; about four fifths were observed only once. The top ten clones comprise 4.5% to 5.5% of the sample.

Counted from cysteine to phenylalanine, this CDR3 has 13 amino acids. The kept DNA is CDR3 alone, 39 bases in frame from the first base. As encoded in the germline V gene, CDR1 is SNHLY while CDR2 is FYNNEI. The clonotype was recovered from a human donor in a cohort sampled during active COVID-19. The sample comprised peripheral blood. The chain is assembled from TRBV2 and TRBJ2-3; TRBD2 is a possible D gene, resting on 7 matching bases. The bases are TGTGCCAGCAGCGAAGGGGGGGCAGATACGCAGTATTTT. Translated, this gives CASSEGGADTQYF.